This TCR beta chain comes out of a study of vaccination and CD4 T cells after COVID-19. The wider study: Blood was drawn a median around 70 days post second dose, range 14 to 241. General observations from the study: The median number of SARS-CoV-2-reactive clonotypes increased from roughly 22 to 38, a change that did not reach significance.

This CDR3 comprises 14 residues. V lost 1 base and J lost 2, with 8 bases in between. The V gene's germline CDR1 is SGHTA and CDR2 FQGNSA. This clonotype was counted between two and nine times. What it recognizes is unknown. Treatment defined: roughly 11-day PBMC culture with coronavirus spike peptide pools or control peptides (ViraFEST assay). Dates of PCR positivity, March to December 2020, preceded the US Alpha, Beta and Delta variants. The Oncomine TCR Beta short-read assay was what sequenced the DNA obtained from cultured CD4+ T cells. DNA came from CD4+ T cells after culture. TCRdb fed the PCR reads into MiXCR, producing one record per CDR3 protein. This sample carries more than 20,000 distinct CDR3 sequences, about 52% of them seen once, and the ten largest clones take roughly 4.9%.

This sequence joins TRBV7-2 and TRBJ1-2; no firm D call. The sequencing sample was made of CD4+ T cells from blood, cultured in vitro. The source of this sequence is a human donor who had recovered from COVID-19. The chain's CDR3 is CASSLGLGNYGYTF. The CDR3 region has the DNA TGTGCCAGCAGCTTAGGCTTAGGAAACTATGGCTACACCTTC.